This T cell receptor (beta chain) is drawn from a study of beta chain features in type 1 diabetes. About the research overall: In age, gender and cell yields, patients were similar to healthy donors.

In regard to this clone: Antigen specificity is unknown.

The sequenced template was cDNA made from the entire isolated RNA. Produced via immunoSEQ multiplex PCR; TCRdb's table is partial and in-frame only. The sample contains 450,000 to 550,000 clones, approximately 31% of which appear only once. With 0 bases clipped from V and 2 bases from J, the junction kept 5 bases outside the gene matches. This CDR3 has 18 amino acids. Germline loops: CDR1 LGHNA, CDR2 YSLEER. Study outcomes and limitations: Across all four CD4+ subsets, people with type 1 diabetes showed modestly shorter TCRB CDR3s.

The specimen sequenced was naive CD4+ T cells from blood. The chain employs TRBV4-3 and TRBJ2-1; 12 nucleotides line up with TRBD2. The TCR sequence derives from a man younger than 35 in good health. The CDR3, as DNA: TGCGCCAGCAGCCAAGAGCCCCCTAGCGGGGGGGCCTACAATGAGCAGTTCTTC. Its protein product is CASSQEPPSGGAYNEQFF.